Presented here are 5 T cell receptor beta chains from one specimen sequenced in a study of T cell repertoires in cytomegalovirus infection. One entry per CDR3 protein results from TCRdb running MiXCR on the reads. In the table there are about 360,000 distinct CDR3 sequences, around a sixth of which are singletons. The sample comprised PBMCs. Source of these receptors: a human donor in good health (CMV status not recorded). Some clones in this sample may be carry-over from other donors' samples.

To note about this clonotype: A much larger clone differs from this one at a single base, so this may be a read error. The V gene is TRBV7-6, the J gene TRBJ2-1; D possibly uses TRBD1 or TRBD2 (5 bases each). The germline CDR1 and CDR2 sequences are SGHVS and FNYEAQ. The CDR3 is 14 amino acids. CDR3 loop: CASSLAGDNNEEFF. The CDR3 DNA reads TGTGCCAGCAGCTTAGCGGGGGATAACAATGAGGAGTTCTTC.

The rearrangement uses TRBV6-1 and TRBJ1-6; the D gene is possibly TRBD1 (5 bases). V gave up 5 bases and J gave up 9 bases, with 8 bases separating them. CDR3 length equals 12 residues. Germline values: CDR1 MNHNS, CDR2 SASEGT. CDR3 coding DNA: TGTGCCAGCAGTTCAGGGTTTTCACCCCTCCACTTT. Translating gives CASSSGFSPLHF.

The gene calls are TRBV12-3 or TRBV12-4 and TRBJ1-5, with D possibly being TRBD1 (6 bases). V lost 5 bases and J 6 bases, leaving 14 bases between the germline ends. This CDR3 is 14 amino acids long. The CDR3 nucleotides read TGTGCCAGCAGTCCCCTGACAGGAATTCAGCCCCAGCATTTT. Its protein product is CASSPLTGIQPQHF.

This clonotype was detected a few times. The rearrangement links TRBV11-2 to TRBJ1-4; 7 nucleotides align to TRBD1. The trim removed 4 bases at V and 5 bases at J, leaving 7 bases unmatched. The germline V gene has CDR1 SGHAT and CDR2 FQNNGV. CDR3 length: 15 amino acids. The CDR3 DNA reads as TGTGCCAGCAGCTCAAGGGGGCAGCAGAATGAAAAACTGTTTTTT. Its protein product is CASSSRGQQNEKLFF.

This clonotype was observed at least ten times. This chain joins TRBV7-6 and TRBJ2-7, with TRBD1 identical over 7 bases. J was trimmed by 1 base and V by 5 bases; bases with no gene match: 5. Germline assignment: CDR1 SGHVS and CDR2 FNYEAQ. The CDR3 consists of 14 residues. The CDR3 region has the DNA TGTGCCAGCAGCCCTCGACAGGGTTCCTACGAGCAGTACTTC. It translates to CASSPRQGSYEQYF. The variable domain in full, completed from reference TRBV7-6 and TRBJ2-7, reads GAGVSQSPRYKVTKRGQDVALRCDPISGHVSLYWYRQALGQGPEFLTYFNYEAQQDKSGLPNDRFSAERPEGSISTLTIQRTEQRDSAMYRCASSPRQGSYEQYFGPGTRLTVT.